This is a list of T cell receptor beta chains from one sample in a study of control samples from healthy donors and cancer patients. The table came from immunoSEQ multiplex PCR; TCRdb's copy has only in-frame clones and leaves some out. The sample yields 150,000 to 200,000 clones, about 90% seen once. Material for sequencing was blood. These receptors all stem from a man in his late teens or twenties in good health. The CDR3 runs from the conserved cysteine through the conserved F or W. The D gene is left open where the match is weak. Some rows mark clone size as missing; the rest say once, few, many or name a class of expanded clone.

TRBJ2-7	TRBV9	-	-	TGTGCCAGCAGCGTAGAAGCAGGGAGTGGGGCCTACGAGCAGTACTTC	CASSVEAGSGAYEQYF
TRBJ2-2	TRBV11-3	-	TRBD1	TGTGCCAGCAGCCCCGGACAGGGAAGGACCGGGGAGCTGTTTTTT	CASSPGQGRTGELFF
TRBJ2-3	TRBV11-3	-	-	TGTGCCAGCAGCAGCGGTAACACAGATACGCAGTATTTT	CASSSGNTDTQYF
TRBJ1-2	TRBV4-3	-	-	TGCGCCAGCAGCCTTCGGGGGCAGATTGGCTACACCTTC	CASSLRGQIGYTF
TRBJ1-2	TRBV30	-	TRBD1	TGTGCCTGGATGGTTCTTGAGCAGGGGGGCTATGGCTACACCTTC	CAWMVLEQGGYGYTF
TRBJ1-3	TRBV28	once	-	TGTGCCAGCAGTTCCATGGGCAGGGCTAACACCATATATTTT	CASSSMGRANTIYF
TRBJ1-2	TRBV25-1	-	-	TGTGCCAGCAGTGCAGGGCTGGGCTACACCTTC	CASSAGLGYTF
TRBJ1-4	TRBV6-2/TRBV6-3	-	-	TGTGCCAGCAGTCCCCTCAGATGGTCCCGCGAACTGTTTTTT	CASSPLRWSRELFF
TRBJ2-3	TRBV2	-	-	TGTGCCAGCTTCGCTATGTCGATGGGAGATACGCAGTATTTT	CASFAMSMGDTQYF
TRBJ2-7	TRBV4-1	-	-	TGCGCCAGCAGCCAAGATAACGGGGCCTACGAGCAGTACTTC	CASSQDNGAYEQYF
TRBJ1-2	TRBV9	-	-	TGTGCCAGCAGCGATACAGGTGCTTCTAACTATGGCTACACCTTC	CASSDTGASNYGYTF
TRBJ2-7	TRBV28	-	-	TGTGCCATCTCAGGGAATTCGTACGAGCAGTACTTC	CAISGNSYEQYF
TRBJ1-1	TRBV28	-	-	TGTGCCAGCAGTTTGTTGGAGGGGGTTGGGAACACTGAAGCTTTCTTT	CASSLLEGVGNTEAFF
TRBJ1-1	TRBV2	once	-	TGTGCCAGCAGTGTAGTTCAGGGGAACACTGAAGCTTTCTTT	CASSVVQGNTEAFF
TRBJ2-7	TRBV4-2	-	-	TGTGCCAGCAGCCAAGAAATTGGGGGGCCCTTTCCGAGCTCCTACGAGCAGTACTTC	CASSQEIGGPFPSSYEQYF
TRBJ1-2	TRBV6-6	-	-	TGTGCCAGCAGGCCCACCGAAGGGGGCTACACCTTC	CASRPTEGGYTF
TRBJ2-2	TRBV4-3	-	-	TGCGCCAGCAGCCAAGAATTTAGGGGGGGCTCGAACACCGGGGAGCTGTTTTTT	CASSQEFRGGSNTGELFF
TRBJ1-2	TRBV9	-	TRBD1	TGTGCCAGCAGCCCGAGACAGGGGCCCTCTCCGGATTATGGCTACACCTTC	CASSPRQGPSPDYGYTF
TRBJ2-5	TRBV29-1	-	-	TGCAGCGTAGCTGTGTCGGGGCCACAAGAGACCCAGTACTTC	CSVAVSGPQETQYF
TRBJ2-3	TRBV5-1	few	-	TGCGCCAGCAGCATAACAGGGTGGGCAGCAGATACGCAGTATTTT	CASSITGWAADTQYF
TRBJ2-2	TRBV30	-	TRBD1	TGTGCCTGGAACCGGGACAGGGTAGGAGGGGCCGGGGAGCTGTTTTTT	CAWNRDRVGGAGELFF
TRBJ1-1	TRBV5-1	-	TRBD1	TGCGCCAGCAGCCTGGGACGACAGGGGGCAAAGGACACTGAAGCTTTCTTT	CASSLGRQGAKDTEAFF
TRBJ2-7	TRBV30	once	TRBD1	TGTGCCTGGAGTAACCGGGACAGGGCTCCCTACGAGCAGTACTTC	CAWSNRDRAPYEQYF
TRBJ1-2	TRBV24-1	-	-	TGTGCCACCAGTGATGCGACCGCGGACTATGGCTACACCTTC	CATSDATADYGYTF
TRBJ2-3	TRBV9	-	TRBD2	TGTGCCAGCAGCGAGGCACTAAAAGGTAGCGGGGGTTTCGATACGCAGTATTTT	CASSEALKGSGGFDTQYF
TRBJ1-1	TRBV27	-	-	TGTGCCAGCAGTCTAGGTTGGGGTGGTGGGAACACTGAAGCTTTCTTT	CASSLGWGGGNTEAFF
TRBJ1-1	TRBV30	-	-	TGTGCCTGGAGTGTATTACGGGGGAACACTGAAGCTTTCTTT	CAWSVLRGNTEAFF
TRBJ2-1	TRBV10-3	few	-	TGTGCCATCAGGGGGTCGGGGGACAAGCAGTTCTTC	CAIRGSGDKQFF
TRBJ2-3	TRBV9	-	-	TGTGCCAGCGGGTGGGGGGCCCGCACAGATACGCAGTATTTT	CASGWGARTDTQYF
TRBJ1-1	TRBV27	-	TRBD1	TGTGCCAGCAGTTTTTCCCCCACGACAGGGCAAGCTTTCTTT	CASSFSPTTGQAFF
TRBJ2-2	TRBV6-2/TRBV6-3	-	-	TGTGCCAGCAGCCACTACAGCACGAACACCGGGGAGCTGTTTTTT	CASSHYSTNTGELFF
TRBJ2-5	TRBV7-6	once	TRBD2	TGTGCCAGCAGCTTAGAGCTAGCGGGGGGGCCTAGACGGGAGACCCAGTACTTC	CASSLELAGGPRRETQYF
TRBJ1-1	TRBV6-5	-	-	TGTGCCAGCAGTACGAACACTGAAGCTTTCTTT	CASSTNTEAFF
TRBJ1-5	TRBV7-8	-	TRBD1	TGTGCCAGCAGCTTCACAGGGGGAATGAGTCAGCCCCAGCATTTT	CASSFTGGMSQPQHF
TRBJ2-3	TRBV30	-	-	TGTGCCTGGAGTGTAAGGGGGGCCGGCAATACGCAGTATTTT	CAWSVRGAGNTQYF
TRBJ2-5	TRBV19	-	-	TGTGCCAGTAATTTCGGGGGAGTACAAGAGACCCAGTACTTC	CASNFGGVQETQYF
TRBJ1-5	TRBV4-3	-	-	TGCGCCAGCAGCCCGGGCTTTAATCAGCCCCAGCATTTT	CASSPGFNQPQHF
TRBJ2-7	TRBV11-2	-	-	TGTGCCAGCAGTTTACTCGGGACAGTCGGGGGCTACGAGCAGTACTTC	CASSLLGTVGGYEQYF
TRBJ2-7	TRBV6-5	-	TRBD1	TGTGCCAGCAGTTTTGGACAGGGTAACCACGAGCAGTACTTC	CASSFGQGNHEQYF
TRBJ2-3	TRBV2	-	TRBD2	TGTGCCAGCAGTGAAAGCCTAGCGGGGGGGCCAATCGATACGCAGTATTTT	CASSESLAGGPIDTQYF
TRBJ1-1	TRBV28	-	TRBD1	TGTGCCAGCAGTTCCTGGGACAGCCCAAACGGCACTGAAGCTTTCTTT	CASSSWDSPNGTEAFF
TRBJ2-2	TRBV7-6	-	TRBD1	TGTGCCAGCAGCTTTGGTGCTCCGGGACAGGGCTCCACCGGGGAGCTGTTTTTT	CASSFGAPGQGSTGELFF
TRBJ2-7	TRBV7-2	-	TRBD2	TGTGCCAGCAGCTTAGATTCTAGCGGGGGAACCTACGAGCAGTACTTC	CASSLDSSGGTYEQYF
TRBJ2-7	TRBV5-6	-	-	TGTGCCAGCAGCTTCGGAAGGACCGGGCAGTACTTC	CASSFGRTGQYF
TRBJ2-5	TRBV5-1	-	-	TGCGCCAGCAGCTTCCAGAGGGACCAAGAGACCCAGTACTTC	CASSFQRDQETQYF
TRBJ2-4	TRBV27	-	-	TGTGCCAGCAGTTTGTCTATCAGAACCAAAAACATTCAGTACTTC	CASSLSIRTKNIQYF
TRBJ2-1	TRBV9	-	-	TGTGCCAGCAGCCCTGTGGGGAATGAGCAGTTCTTC	CASSPVGNEQFF
TRBJ2-1	TRBV7-9	-	-	TGTGCCAGCAGCTTAGTTCTGGGTTTCAATGAGCAGTTCTTC	CASSLVLGFNEQFF
TRBJ1-4	TRBV15	-	TRBD1	TGTGCCACCAGCAGGGACAGGGGTAATGAAAAACTGTTTTTT	CATSRDRGNEKLFF
TRBJ2-7	TRBV4-3	-	-	TGCGCCAGCAGCCAACGGCAAGGCTACGAGCAGTACTTC	CASSQRQGYEQYF
TRBJ2-7	TRBV6-2/TRBV6-3	-	TRBD2	TGTGCCAGCAGTTACCCCAGCCGGGGGGGACACGAGCAGTACTTC	CASSYPSRGGHEQYF
TRBJ1-1	TRBV30	-	TRBD1	TGTGCCTGCCAACAGGGGATTGGCACTGAAGCTTTCTTT	CACQQGIGTEAFF
TRBJ2-5	TRBV4-2	-	-	TGTGCCAGCAGCCAAGATTGGGCTAGTTTAGAGACCCAGTACTTC	CASSQDWASLETQYF
TRBJ2-5	TRBV9	-	TRBD2	TGTGCCAGCAGCGCGGGGGGCCAAGAGACCCAGTACTTC	CASSAGGQETQYF
TRBJ2-1	TRBV7-2	-	TRBD2	TGTGCCAGCAGCTTAGTTCTAGCGGGGTATTACAATGAGCAGTTCTTC	CASSLVLAGYYNEQFF
TRBJ2-1	TRBV11-3	-	TRBD2	TGTGCCAGCAGCTTAACAGCGGGGGGTTACAATGAGCAGTTCTTC	CASSLTAGGYNEQFF
TRBJ2-5	TRBV5-1	-	-	TGCGCCAGCAGCTTCCTAGGGGCAGACCAAGAGACCCAGTACTTC	CASSFLGADQETQYF
TRBJ2-1	TRBV5-6	once	-	TGTGCCAGCAGCTTGGCAAGCCCTGAGCAGTTCTTC	CASSLASPEQFF
TRBJ2-4	TRBV20-1	-	-	TGCAGTGTAAACACCATAAACATTCAGTACTTC	CSVNTINIQYF
TRBJ1-4	TRBV6-5	-	-	TGTGCCAGCAGTTACTCCTTTCGTGAAAAACTGTTTTTT	CASSYSFREKLFF